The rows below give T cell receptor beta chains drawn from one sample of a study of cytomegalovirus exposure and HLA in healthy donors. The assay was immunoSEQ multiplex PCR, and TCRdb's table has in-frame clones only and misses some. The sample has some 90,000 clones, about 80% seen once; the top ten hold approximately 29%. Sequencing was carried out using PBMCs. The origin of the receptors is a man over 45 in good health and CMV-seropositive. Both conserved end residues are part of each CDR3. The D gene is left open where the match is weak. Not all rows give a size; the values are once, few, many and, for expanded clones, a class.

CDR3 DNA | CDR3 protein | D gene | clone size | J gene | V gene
TGCAGCGTCCTACGCTCTGGGGCCAACGGCCTGACTTTC | CSVLRSGANGLTF | NA | NA | TRBJ2-6 | TRBV29-1
TGCGCCAGCAGCTTGGATACAGGAGACTACGAGCAGTACTTC | CASSLDTGDYEQYF | NA | NA | TRBJ2-7 | TRBV5-1
TGTGCCAGCAGTTTGACAGGGAGTGCAGATACGCAGTATTTT | CASSLTGSADTQYF | TRBD1 | NA | TRBJ2-3 | TRBV5-6
TGTGCCAGCAGTGAATCTCGCCCCCGAGGTACCTTC | CASSESRPRGTF | NA | NA | TRBJ1-2 | TRBV2
TGTGCCAGCAGTTTCTGGGCTGCCCCCTACGAGCAGTACTTC | CASSFWAAPYEQYF | NA | NA | TRBJ2-7 | TRBV27
TGTTCCAGCAGCTTTGAATTCGGAGGGAACACTGAAGCTTTCTTT | CSSSFEFGGNTEAFF | NA | NA | TRBJ1-1 | TRBV7-9
TGTGCCTGGAGTGTACCCGGGGGGCTAGGAAGTAATTCACCCCTCCACTTT | CAWSVPGGLGSNSPLHF | NA | few | TRBJ1-6 | TRBV30
TGTGCCAGCAGCTTAATAGGGACTGGCCCCTACGAGCAGTACTTC | CASSLIGTGPYEQYF | NA | NA | TRBJ2-7 | TRBV7-8
TGTGCCAGCAGCCCCCGGGGAGACTCTACCACCGGGGAGCTGTTTTTT | CASSPRGDSTTGELFF | NA | NA | TRBJ2-2 | TRBV11-2
TGTGCCAGTAGTATAAGTTTCCTAGGTGGGAGCAATCAGCCCCAGCATTTT | CASSISFLGGSNQPQHF | NA | NA | TRBJ1-5 | TRBV19
TGCGCCAGCAGCCAGGTCGGCTCCAACTATGGCTACACCTTC | CASSQVGSNYGYTF | NA | NA | TRBJ1-2 | TRBV5-1
TGTGCCAGCAGGGATTTGCTGCCTGGATCAGGGACCCAGTACTTC | CASRDLLPGSGTQYF | NA | NA | TRBJ2-5 | TRBV25-1
TGCGCCAGCAGCTTTACTCCTGGGACAGCCGAGTACAATGAGCAGTTCTTC | CASSFTPGTAEYNEQFF | TRBD1 | NA | TRBJ2-1 | TRBV5-1
TGTGCCAGCAGTGAATTTGGGACTAGCGGTTTCAATGAGCAGTTCTTC | CASSEFGTSGFNEQFF | TRBD2 | NA | TRBJ2-1 | TRBV6-1
TGTGCCAGCAGCCAAGGCCTGGGGGGGGACAGGGCTGAAAAACTGTTTTTT | CASSQGLGGDRAEKLFF | TRBD1 | NA | TRBJ1-4 | TRBV4-2
TGTGCCAGCATCCGCCGGGACAGCCTTAACTATGGCTACACCTTC | CASIRRDSLNYGYTF | TRBD1 | once | TRBJ1-2 | TRBV11-2
TGTGCCTGCCAGTACAGGGGGTACACAGATACGCAGTATTTT | CACQYRGYTDTQYF | TRBD1 | once | TRBJ2-3 | TRBV30
TGTGCCAGCAGCTTAGAAGGCGGGAGTGGCCATGAGCAGTTCTTC | CASSLEGGSGHEQFF | TRBD2 | many | TRBJ2-1 | TRBV7-2
TGTGCCAGCAGTTACAATAGCGGGAGAAACACCGGGGAGCTGTTTTTT | CASSYNSGRNTGELFF | TRBD2 | NA | TRBJ2-2 | TRBV6-6
TGTGCCTGGAGTGTACGGACAGGGATGGAAGCTTTCTTT | CAWSVRTGMEAFF | TRBD1 | NA | TRBJ1-1 | TRBV30
TGTGCCAGCAGCGGACAGGGGGCAATGAACACTGAAGCTTTCTTT | CASSGQGAMNTEAFF | TRBD1 | NA | TRBJ1-1 | TRBV28
TGTGCCAGTAGTATGGGACTAGCGGGAGAAATTGTGACCCAGTACTTC | CASSMGLAGEIVTQYF | TRBD2 | once | TRBJ2-5 | TRBV19
TGTGCCAGCAGCCTCGGACTAGCGGGAGGGCCGTTGTGGAATGAGCAGTTCTTC | CASSLGLAGGPLWNEQFF | TRBD2 | NA | TRBJ2-1 | TRBV7-8
TGTGCCAGCAGCTTACGTGAAGCTAGCACAGATACGCAGTATTTT | CASSLREASTDTQYF | NA | NA | TRBJ2-3 | TRBV11-3
TGTGCCAGCAGCCCGACAGGGAGGCATCAGCCCCAGCATTTT | CASSPTGRHQPQHF | TRBD1 | NA | TRBJ1-5 | TRBV7-8
TGTGCCAGCAGCTCCCTACTTCGGGACACTGAAGCTTTCTTT | CASSSLLRDTEAFF | NA | NA | TRBJ1-1 | TRBV5-4
TGCGCCAGCAGCTTGGGAGGGGGCGAACCTGAAGCTTTCTTT | CASSLGGGEPEAFF | TRBD1 | NA | TRBJ1-1 | TRBV5-1
TGTGCCTGGACGGCAGGGGTCTCGTCCGATACGCAGTATTTT | CAWTAGVSSDTQYF | NA | NA | TRBJ2-3 | TRBV30
TGTGCCACCTCAGCGATTGGGGGGACCGGAAACACCATATATTTT | CATSAIGGTGNTIYF | NA | NA | TRBJ1-3 | TRBV7-8
TGTGCCAGCAGTGAAGTGACAGGGGGATCACCCCTCCACTTT | CASSEVTGGSPLHF | TRBD1 | NA | TRBJ1-6 | TRBV6-1
TGTGCCAGCAGCTGGACAGGGCCCTCCTACGAGCAGTACTTC | CASSWTGPSYEQYF | TRBD1 | NA | TRBJ2-7 | TRBV5-6